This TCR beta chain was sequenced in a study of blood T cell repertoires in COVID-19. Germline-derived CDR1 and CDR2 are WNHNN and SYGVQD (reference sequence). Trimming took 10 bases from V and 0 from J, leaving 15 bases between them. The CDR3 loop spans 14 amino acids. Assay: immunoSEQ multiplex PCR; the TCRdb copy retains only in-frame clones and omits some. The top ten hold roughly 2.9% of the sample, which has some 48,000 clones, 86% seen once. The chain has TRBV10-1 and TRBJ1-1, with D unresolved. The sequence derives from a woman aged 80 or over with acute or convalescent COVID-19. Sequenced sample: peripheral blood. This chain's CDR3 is CATSLGAMNTEAFF. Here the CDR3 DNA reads TGCGCCACTTCCTTGGGAGCCATGAACACTGAAGCTTTCTTT.